This T cell receptor beta chain was retrieved from a study of neoadjuvant nivolumab and ipilimumab in lung cancer. Findings of the study overall: TCR richness and clonality were higher in tumors than adjacent uninvolved lung. From pretherapy to surgery, tumor richness and clonality rose with dual therapy.

Note on this clone: Its antigen is unknown.

V was pared by 0 bases and J by 7 bases, with 11 bases between. Germline CDR1 and CDR2: SGHRS and YFSETQ. The CDR3 is 13 residues long. Profiled with immunoSEQ multiplex PCR; TCRdb holds only in-frame clones, not every one. The profile covers some 28,000 clones, with 83% appearing a single time and 5.1% taken by the ten largest. This chain connects TRBV5-1 to TRBJ2-7, with D possibly being TRBD1 or TRBD2 (6 bases each). Material: tumor tissue, obtained after neoadjuvant nivolumab, alone or with ipilimumab, at or shortly before surgery. This TCR was recovered from an adult with non-small cell lung cancer. In nucleotides, the CDR3 is TGCGCCAGCAGCTTGGACAGGGCGGGAGAGCAGTACTTC. Protein sequence: CASSLDRAGEQYF.